This T cell receptor (beta chain) emerged from a study of T cell responses to AZD1222 COVID-19 vaccine (dated by TCRdb to 2020 to 2023). For context, the study as a whole: AZD1222 recipients with second doses at about 4 weeks or about 12 weeks were pooled, because spike-specific TCR depth and breadth did not differ between schedules. A total of 233 trial participants underwent TCR sequencing, of whom 207 had received two doses of AZD1222 and some 25 had received two doses of the MenACWY control vaccine. Enrollment into the trials was organized by age into subgroups of 18-55, 56-69 and 70-plus years, and those subgroups contained roughly 140, 27 and 60 TCR-sequenced participants, respectively. Paper-wide results and their limitations: Spike-specific TCR breadth and depth rose significantly after two AZD1222 doses compared with day 0 and with MenACWY recipients. Nearly half of unique spike-specific TCRs reportedly recognized epitopes outside regions mutated in the B.1.351 and B.1.1.7 variants. Conclusions about previously exposed vaccinees are limited, since just five to seven AZD1222 recipients were seropositive for SARS-CoV-2 at baseline. The 56-69-year group was small, and its depth increase did not reach significance, likely because of low power. Because no day 14 peak-response samples were available, repertoires were characterized only after the peak T cell response. CD4 TCRs associated with the vaccine covered the entire spike protein, and the dominant responses were in regions 160-218 and 743-854. Most participants were white British and females outnumbered males, and the authors suggested that clonal diversity may have been underestimated.

This clone came up a few times. It lacks a known antigen. Base qualities are not recorded, but no much larger clone differs from it by a single base. According to the study, the label for this sample's time point signals: baseline before first vaccination. Samples from vaccinated people were obtained from the UK trials COV001 and COV002, which included a single-blind randomized controlled phase 2/3 trial of AZD1222 (ChAdOx1 nCoV-19) in healthy adults. For TCRbeta chain sequencing, PBMC samples from trial participants were taken at day 0 and at day 28 after the second dose. The CDR3 holds 15 amino acids from the cysteine to the phenylalanine. Of the read, only the CDR3 DNA is kept; its 45 bases are in frame from base 1. According to the germline V gene, CDR1 reads SGHNT and CDR2 reads YENEEA. Ends trimmed: V by 4 bases, J by 2 bases; bases unmatched to a gene: 5. The CDR3 regions of human TCRbeta chains were analyzed by immunosequencing. The original methods were these. Repertoire TCRs were matched against a reference library of SARS-CoV-2-specific TCRs generated with the MIRA antigen-specificity platform. Breadth meant the fraction of unique TCRs that were SARS-CoV-2-associated, whereas depth meant the fraction of total T cells that were SARS-CoV-2-associated. Each spike-specific TCR was assigned to its reactive spike region and to a CD4 or CD8 class using the MIRA data. Log10-transformed breadth and depth values were compared by one-way ANOVA with Sidak's multiple comparisons tests. TCRdb retrieved this table from immuneACCESS and kept in-frame rearrangements only. Not all clones are present; in checked studies, unresolved V genes account for under half, and no reason is known for the remainder. Clone size and V and J calls were adopted from that table, with D and trimming inferred from the DNA. The sample includes about 180,000 clones, with around 88% observed a single time. Roughly 7.7% of the sample rests with the top ten.

The receptor's source is an adult in good health. The sequenced sample was peripheral blood, obtained on day 0 of AZD1222 vaccination. The chain is encoded by TRBV11-3 joined to TRBJ2-5, with 9 middle bases fitting TRBD1. The CDR3 corresponds to CASSSGDRVQETQYF. The DNA sequence is as follows: TGTGCCAGCAGCTCCGGGGACAGGGTACAAGAGACCCAGTACTTC.